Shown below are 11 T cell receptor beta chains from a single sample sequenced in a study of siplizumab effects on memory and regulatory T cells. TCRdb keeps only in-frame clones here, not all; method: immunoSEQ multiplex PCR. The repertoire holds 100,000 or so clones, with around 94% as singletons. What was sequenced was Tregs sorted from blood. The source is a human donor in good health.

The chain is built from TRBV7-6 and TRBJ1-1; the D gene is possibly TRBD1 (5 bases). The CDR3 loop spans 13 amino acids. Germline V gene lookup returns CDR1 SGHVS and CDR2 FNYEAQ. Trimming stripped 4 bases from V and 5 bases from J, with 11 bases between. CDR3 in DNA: TGTGCCAGCAGCTCGGGGGGGTGGACTGAAGCTTTCTTT. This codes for CASSSGGWTEAFF.

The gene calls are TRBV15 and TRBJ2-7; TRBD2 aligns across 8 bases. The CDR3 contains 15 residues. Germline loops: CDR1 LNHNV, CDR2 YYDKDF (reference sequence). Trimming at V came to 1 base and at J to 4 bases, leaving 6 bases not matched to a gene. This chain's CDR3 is CATSRGPAGAYEQYF. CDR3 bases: TGTGCCACCAGCAGAGGCCCAGCGGGGGCTTACGAGCAGTACTTC.

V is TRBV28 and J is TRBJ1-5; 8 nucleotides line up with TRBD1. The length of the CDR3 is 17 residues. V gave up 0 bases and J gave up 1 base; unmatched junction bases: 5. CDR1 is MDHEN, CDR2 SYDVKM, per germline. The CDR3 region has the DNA TGTGCCAGCAGTTTATGGAGGGACAGGAAGAGCAATCAGCCCCAGCATTTT. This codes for CASSLWRDRKSNQPQHF.

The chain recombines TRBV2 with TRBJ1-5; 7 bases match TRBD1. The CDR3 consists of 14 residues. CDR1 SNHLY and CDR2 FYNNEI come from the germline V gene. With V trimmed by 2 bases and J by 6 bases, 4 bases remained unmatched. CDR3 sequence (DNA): TGTGCCAGCAGTGAATACAGGGGTCTTCAGCCCCAGCATTTT. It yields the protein CASSEYRGLQPQHF. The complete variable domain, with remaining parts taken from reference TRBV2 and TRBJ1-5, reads EPEVTQTPSHQVTQMGQEVILRCVPISNHLYFYWYRQILGQKVEFLVSFYNNEISEKSEIFDDQFSVERPDGSNFTLKIRSTKLEDSAMYFCASSEYRGLQPQHFGDGTRLSIL.

CDR3 protein: CAGKKQAGGEAFF. CDR3 DNA sequence: TGTGCCGGAAAAAAGCAGGCGGGAGGTGAAGCTTTCTTT. The chain carries TRBV28 and TRBJ1-1; D call uncertain. V lost 11 bases and J lost 7, with 20 bases in between. Germline CDR1 MDHEN, CDR2 SYDVKM. This CDR3 spans 13 amino acids.

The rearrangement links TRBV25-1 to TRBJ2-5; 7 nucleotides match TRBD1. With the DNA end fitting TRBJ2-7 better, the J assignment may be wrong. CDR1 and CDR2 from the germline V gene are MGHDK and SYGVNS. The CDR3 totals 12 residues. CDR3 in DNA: TGTGCCAGCAGACAGGGGCTCTACGAGCAGTACTTC. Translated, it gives CASRQGLYEQYF.

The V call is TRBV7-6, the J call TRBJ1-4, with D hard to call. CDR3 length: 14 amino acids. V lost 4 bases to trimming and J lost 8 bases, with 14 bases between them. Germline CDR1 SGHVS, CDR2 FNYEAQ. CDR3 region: CASSSSTGWEKLFF. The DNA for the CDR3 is TGTGCCAGCAGCTCGAGTACGGGTTGGGAAAAACTGTTTTTT.

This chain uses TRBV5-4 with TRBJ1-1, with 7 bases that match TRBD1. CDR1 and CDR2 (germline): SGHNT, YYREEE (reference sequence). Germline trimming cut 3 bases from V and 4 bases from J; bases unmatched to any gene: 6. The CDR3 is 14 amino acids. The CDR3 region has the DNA TGTGCCAGCAGCTCGACAGGGCACGTCACTGAAGCTTTCTTT. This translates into CASSSTGHVTEAFF.

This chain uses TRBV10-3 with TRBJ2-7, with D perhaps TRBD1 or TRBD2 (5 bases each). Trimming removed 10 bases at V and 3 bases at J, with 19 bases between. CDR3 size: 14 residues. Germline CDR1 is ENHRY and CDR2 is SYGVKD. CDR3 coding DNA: TGTGCCACCGCAGGGACCGGGAAAAGCTACGAGCAGTACTTC. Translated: CATAGTGKSYEQYF.

The DNA for the CDR3 is TGTGCCAGCAGCGCCCGTTGGGGTAGCGGCGAAAGCACAGATACGCAGTATTTT. This sequence encodes CASSARWGSGESTDTQYF. This chain uses TRBV28 with TRBJ2-3, with D perhaps TRBD2 (6 bases). Germline values: CDR1 MDHEN, CDR2 SYDVKM. The ends were cut back, 6 bases at V and 0 bases at J, with 22 bases in the middle. This CDR3 region has 18 residues.

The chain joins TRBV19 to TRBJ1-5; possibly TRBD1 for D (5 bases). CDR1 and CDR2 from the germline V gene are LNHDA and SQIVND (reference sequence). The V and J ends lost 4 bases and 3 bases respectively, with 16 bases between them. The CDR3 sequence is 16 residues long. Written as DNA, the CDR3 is TGTGCCAGTAGTACATACCTCGGGACGGCCAATCAGCCCCAGCATTTT. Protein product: CASSTYLGTANQPQHF.